This T cell receptor (beta chain) was captured by sequencing in a study of shared clonotypes between healthy human individuals. Points from the study as a whole: About 4.5% of naive CD4 clonotypes were common to four donors. It was only blood that was sampled, and tissue repertoires likely differ.

Clones were read by immunoSEQ multiplex PCR, and TCRdb kept only the in-frame ones, dropping some. This table holds roughly 2.2 million clones, more than 85% found once. The length of the CDR3 is 15 residues. The V end lost 3 bases, the J end lost 4 bases, and 10 bases lay between the germline ends. Looked up from germline, CDR1 is MDHEN and CDR2 is SYDVKM. Points on this clone: Antigen specificity is unknown.

The source is a young man in good health. Some clones in this sample may be carry-over from other donors' samples. The chain is built from TRBV28 and TRBJ2-6; D gene unclear. Sequenced: naive CD4+ T cells from PBMCs. As for subset: CD45RA+ positively selected. CDR3: CASSFAQAGANVLTF. DNA for the CDR3: TGTGCCAGCAGTTTCGCCCAGGCGGGGGCCAACGTCCTGACTTTC.